This TCR beta chain emerged from a study of T cells in Graves' hyperthyroidism and ophthalmopathy. Study-level background: Before treatment of any kind, peripheral blood was taken at initial diagnosis.

Germline V gives CDR1 DFQATT, CDR2 SNEGSKA (reference sequence). V lost 3 bases, J lost 8 bases, and 13 bases lay in between. The CDR3 length is 13 residues. This clonotype occurred many times. What was amplified from RNA transcripts were TCR beta CDR3 regions. The study used the HTBI primer set for a first-round RT-PCR of the TCR CDR3. Using its own MiXCR run on the multiplex PCR reads, TCRdb lists one record per CDR3 protein. The sample contains 500,000 to 600,000 distinct CDR3 sequences, roughly 17% of which appear only once. Sequencing used blood. The clonotype was recovered from a woman aged 18-29 years with Graves' hyperthyroidism. The chain has TRBV20-1 and TRBJ1-4, with D possibly being TRBD1 (5 bases). Written as DNA, the CDR3 is TGCAGTGCTAGTACAGGAAGCGGAGAAAAACTGTTTTTT. Translated: CSASTGSGEKLFF.